The rows below give T cell receptor beta chains drawn from one sample of a study of CD4 T cells in relation to SARS-CoV-2 and coronaviruses. The assay was immunoSEQ multiplex PCR, and TCRdb's table has in-frame clones only and misses some. The table shows about 20,000 clones, with around 68% occurring only once. These receptors' antigens are unknown. The sequenced material came from CD4+ T cells from PBMCs, cultured in vitro. The receptors shown here come from a human donor in good health. Each CDR3 is given with its conserved first and last residue. The D gene is left open where the match is weak. The size entry is marked missing in some rows and otherwise reads once, few, many or a size class.

j_gene	d_gene	v_gene	abundance	CDR3nt	CDR3aa
TRBJ2-7	.	TRBV7-9	.	TGTGCCAGCAGCCCCAGACAGAGCTCCTACGAGCAGTACTTC	CASSPRQSSYEQYF
TRBJ2-7	TRBD1	TRBV30	.	TGTGCCTGGAGTCCTGGGACAGGGGGTAAGCAGTACTTC	CAWSPGTGGKQYF
TRBJ2-7	.	TRBV5-4	few	TGTGCCAGCAGCTTTGACCAGGGCCATTACGAGCAGTACTTC	CASSFDQGHYEQYF
TRBJ2-5	TRBD2	TRBV5-1	.	TGCGCCAGCAGCTCGGGGGGAAGGGGCCTTCAAGAGACCCAGTACTTC	CASSSGGRGLQETQYF
TRBJ2-7	TRBD2	TRBV7-2	.	TGTGCCAGCAGCCGTAGCGGGACCTCCTACGAGCAGTACTTC	CASSRSGTSYEQYF
TRBJ2-1	TRBD2	TRBV4-3	once	TGCGCCAGCAGCCAAGGGGATGGGGGACTAGCGGGGGTTAATGAGCAGTTCTTC	CASSQGDGGLAGVNEQFF
TRBJ2-7	.	TRBV27	.	TGTGCCAGCAGTTTATCGTCGGGTCGCTACGAGCAGTACTTC	CASSLSSGRYEQYF
TRBJ1-5	TRBD1	TRBV25-1	.	TGTGCCAGCAGTCCCGGGACAGGCGGGAGCAATCAGCCCCAGCATTTT	CASSPGTGGSNQPQHF
TRBJ2-7	.	TRBV6-2/TRBV6-3	.	TGTGCCAGCAGTCGACCGTTAAGCCCTTACGAGCAGTACTTC	CASSRPLSPYEQYF
TRBJ1-4	TRBD1	TRBV4-3	.	TGCGCCAGCAGTCAGAATCCGGGACAGGGTGAAAAACTGTTTTTT	CASSQNPGQGEKLFF
TRBJ1-6	.	TRBV7-5	.	TGTGCCAGAAGCTTAGTCGACGGGCAGGGTGGTTCACCCCTCCACTTT	CARSLVDGQGGSPLHF
TRBJ1-2	.	TRBV2	few	TGTGCCAGCAGCTCCGAAAGAAGCGGCTACACCTTC	CASSSERSGYTF
TRBJ1-6	.	TRBV14	.	TGTGCCAGCAGCCAAGAAGCGAGCTCCTATAATTCACCCCTCCACTTT	CASSQEASSYNSPLHF
TRBJ1-1	.	TRBV7-2	.	TGTGCCAGCAGCTTTGGGCAGATAGGGACTGAAGCTTTCTTT	CASSFGQIGTEAFF
TRBJ2-1	.	TRBV20-1	.	TGCAGTGCTAGTATGGAGAGCTCCTACAATGAGCAGTTCTTC	CSASMESSYNEQFF
TRBJ2-3	.	TRBV24-1	.	TGTGCCACCAGTGATTCCACGGGAGATACGCAGTATTTT	CATSDSTGDTQYF
TRBJ2-3	.	TRBV19	few	TGTGCCAGTAAATTAGGGGCAGCGGCAGATACGCAGTATTTT	CASKLGAAADTQYF
TRBJ2-7	.	TRBV7-2	.	TGTGCCAGCAGCACACGGGAAGCCTACGAGCAGTACTTC	CASSTREAYEQYF
TRBJ1-5	.	TRBV7-2	.	TGTGCCAGCAGCTTAGCTACTTACCACAATCAGCCCCAGCATTTT	CASSLATYHNQPQHF
TRBJ2-5	.	TRBV28	.	TGTGCCAGCGTATCTCGTGAGACCCAGTACTTC	CASVSRETQYF
TRBJ1-4	.	TRBV19	few	TGTGCCAGTAGTATAGGCCGGCAGGGTACGACTAATGAAAAACTGTTTTTT	CASSIGRQGTTNEKLFF
TRBJ1-2	TRBD1	TRBV6-4	.	TGTGCCAGCAGTAAGGACAGGGACGGGAGCGGCTACACCTTC	CASSKDRDGSGYTF
TRBJ2-5	TRBD2	TRBV7-2	.	TGTGCCAGCAGCCCTGGACTAGCGGGAGGAACGGAGACCCAGTACTTC	CASSPGLAGGTETQYF
TRBJ2-2	.	TRBV18	once	TGTGCCAGCTCGGAAATGCGCGGGACGAACACCGGGGAGCTGTTTTTT	CASSEMRGTNTGELFF
TRBJ1-5	.	TRBV18	.	TGTGCCAGCTCACCAACGGGGGCAAAGAATCAGCCCCAGCATTTT	CASSPTGAKNQPQHF
TRBJ2-3	.	TRBV7-9	.	TGTGCCAGCAGCTCAGCCCTAGGGTTTTGGGGGGATACGCAGTATTTT	CASSSALGFWGDTQYF
TRBJ2-1	.	TRBV24-1	.	TGTGCCACCAGTGGTGGACTTGGTAACTACAATGAGCAGTTCTTC	CATSGGLGNYNEQFF
TRBJ2-7	TRBD2	TRBV5-1	.	TGCGCCAGCAGCCCTAAGGCCGCTAGCGGGTACGAGCAGTACTTC	CASSPKAASGYEQYF
TRBJ2-6	TRBD1	TRBV19	.	TGTGCCAGTAGTATAGATCTGGGACAGGAATCTGGGGCCAACGTCCTGACTTTC	CASSIDLGQESGANVLTF
TRBJ1-1	.	TRBV29-1	few	TGCAGCGTTACCGGTTCCGAAGCTTTCTTT	CSVTGSEAFF
TRBJ2-3	.	TRBV6-2/TRBV6-3	.	TGTGCCAGCAGTCTCATGGGGGGGCGAAGCACAGATACGCAGTATTTT	CASSLMGGRSTDTQYF
TRBJ2-3	.	TRBV18	.	TGTGCCAGCTCAGCTTCCCCCCGCACAGATACGCAGTATTTT	CASSASPRTDTQYF
TRBJ2-2	.	TRBV5-8	once	TGTGCCAGCAGGATCAGGGGCGACGGGGAGCTGTTTTTT	CASRIRGDGELFF
TRBJ2-3	TRBD2	TRBV27	.	TGTGCCAGCCGCAAGTCCAAGACTCCCCGTAGCGGGGCTAGCACAGATACGCAGTATTTT	CASRKSKTPRSGASTDTQYF
TRBJ1-1	TRBD1	TRBV2	.	TGTGCCAGCAGGGTATCCGGGACAGGGTTTGAAGCTTTCTTT	CASRVSGTGFEAFF
TRBJ2-3	.	TRBV6-1	.	TGTGCCAGCAGAGAAGGATTAGCAGACACAGATACGCAGTATTTT	CASREGLADTDTQYF
TRBJ2-7	.	TRBV29-1	few	TGCAGCGTAGCAAGGGAACAGAAAACCTACGAGCAGTACTTC	CSVAREQKTYEQYF
TRBJ1-2	.	TRBV30	.	TGTGCCTGGAGTGGGGGGGCGCTTGGCTACACCTTC	CAWSGGALGYTF
TRBJ2-1	TRBD2	TRBV7-3	.	TGTGCCAGCAGCTTAGAAGCGGGAGGGGTGGGTGAGCAGTTCTTC	CASSLEAGGVGEQFF
TRBJ2-3	.	TRBV7-9	few	TGTGCCAGTGGGGGCGCCCAATTCACAGATACGCAGTATTTT	CASGGAQFTDTQYF
TRBJ2-1	TRBD2	TRBV6-5	.	TGTGCCAGCAGTTACGGGACTAGCGGGGGGGACAATGAGCAGTTCTTC	CASSYGTSGGDNEQFF
TRBJ2-5	.	TRBV7-2	.	TGTGCCAGCAGCTCACAGGGTTCCGCAGAGACCCAGTACTTC	CASSSQGSAETQYF
TRBJ2-3	.	TRBV3-1/TRBV3-2	few	TGTGCCAGCAGCCAGCCCCCCACAGATACGCAGTATTTT	CASSQPPTDTQYF
TRBJ2-5	.	TRBV5-8	.	TGTGCCAGCAGTTCCTGGCGGGACAGTTTACAAGAGACCCAGTACTTC	CASSSWRDSLQETQYF
TRBJ1-3	.	TRBV7-2	.	TGTGCCAGCAGCCCCAGCAGGAGGGCTGGAAACACCATATATTTT	CASSPSRRAGNTIYF
TRBJ2-3	.	TRBV25-1	.	TGTGCCAGCAGTGCCCCGGGAGCTACTAGCACAGATACGCAGTATTTT	CASSAPGATSTDTQYF
TRBJ1-1	.	TRBV7-2	few	TGTGCCAGCAGCTTGTATGGCACTGAAGCTTTCTTT	CASSLYGTEAFF